The 25 T cell receptor beta chains in this list originate from one sample, sequenced in a study of identical twins. Each CDR3 protein gets one entry after TCRdb re-called the 5' RACE reads with MiXCR. This table has 1.5 million to 2 million distinct CDR3 sequences, under 35% appearing once. The sequenced sample consisted of cord blood. These receptors all stem from a newborn girl in good health.

The chain employs TRBV11-1 and TRBJ2-7; D is unclear. Trimming took off 5 bases at V and 0 bases at J, with 14 bases between the two ends. Germline CDR1 and CDR2: SGHAT and FQDESV (reference sequence). The CDR3 contains 15 residues. The DNA for the CDR3 is TGTGCCAGCAGCCCCGTCTACCCCGGCTCCTACGAGCAGTACTTC. Protein sequence: CASSPVYPGSYEQYF.

A few counts support this clonotype. V gene TRBV19 combines with J gene TRBJ2-4, with D possibly matching TRBD1 (5 bases). The CDR3 sequence is 16 residues long. Germline V gives CDR1 LNHDA, CDR2 SQIVND (reference sequence). Trimming shortened V by 6 bases and J by 0 bases, and 15 bases separated the two germline ends. The CDR3 DNA is TGTGCCAGTAGGCCTATAGTGGGGCTAGCCAAAAACATTCAGTACTTC. Translation: CASRPIVGLAKNIQYF.

This clonotype was observed a handful of times. The rearrangement uses TRBV28 and TRBJ1-5; 7 nucleotides align to TRBD1. This CDR3 has 15 residues. After removal of 6 bases from V and 5 bases from J, the junction contained 10 bases not matched to a gene. Germline lookup yields CDR1 MDHEN and CDR2 SYDVKM. Here the CDR3 DNA reads TGTGCCAGCAGCCTCGTGACAGGGTCCTATCAGCCCCAGCATTTT. Its translation is CASSLVTGSYQPQHF.

In the case of this clonotype: This could be a read error, since a much larger clone is one nucleotide away. The chain recombines TRBV25-1 with TRBJ2-1, with D unresolved. The CDR3 consists of 13 residues. Deletions cut 1 base from V and 13 bases from J, with 14 bases between. Germline lookup yields CDR1 MGHDK and CDR2 SYGVNS. CDR3 protein: CASSELSRETQFF. CDR3 DNA sequence: TGTGCCAGCAGTGAATTGAGCAGAGAGACCCAGTTCTTC.

This clonotype was observed a few times. The CDR3 loop reads CASSNGLRCIQYF. CDR3 DNA: TGTGCCAGCAGCAATGGCTTACGGTGCATTCAGTACTTC. V gene TRBV21-1 combines with J gene TRBJ2-4. TRBV21-1 represents a pseudogene. This CDR3 is built from 13 residues.

The CDR3 reads CSVSGPRTYGYTF. The CDR3 DNA follows: TGCAGCGTCTCAGGGCCTAGGACCTATGGCTACACCTTC. The rearrangement links TRBV29-1 to TRBJ1-2; D may be TRBD1 (5 bases). From germline, CDR1 is SQVTM and CDR2 ANQGSEA. V was clipped by 6 bases and J by 4 bases, with 15 bases between them. CDR3 length: 13 residues.

V and J are TRBV7-2 and TRBJ2-2; 10 bases map to TRBD2. Germline-derived CDR1 and CDR2 are SGHTA and FQGNSA. This CDR3 spans 17 amino acids. V gave up 4 bases and J gave up 6 bases; unmatched junction bases: 11. The CDR3 DNA reads as TGTGCCAGCAGCTCGGGACTAGCGCGCCCTTTTCCCGGGGAGCTGTTTTTT. It translates to CASSSGLARPFPGELFF.

In its sample, this clonotype was seen a few times. The chain has TRBV10-3 and TRBJ2-7, with D tentatively TRBD1 (6 bases). CDR1 ENHRY and CDR2 SYGVKD come from the germline V gene. The CDR3 spans 13 residues. V was cut by 6 bases and J by 0 bases, with 9 bases left in between. The CDR3 DNA is TGTGCCATCAGCAGGACAGCCTCCTACGAGCAGTACTTC. As protein: CAISRTASYEQYF.

The rearrangement links TRBV20-1 to TRBJ1-5, with D unresolved. Germline lookup yields CDR1 DFQATT and CDR2 SNEGSKA (reference sequence). Trimming took 5 bases from V and 1 from J, leaving 9 bases between them. The CDR3 sequence is 13 residues long. The CDR3 DNA follows: TGCAGTGCTCCCAGAGAAAGCAATCAGCCCCAGCATTTT. Amino acid sequence: CSAPRESNQPQHF.

V is TRBV5-1 and J is TRBJ1-2, with D possibly TRBD1 on 5 matching bases. V was trimmed by 1 base and J by 4 bases, leaving 17 bases between them. CDR1 and CDR2 (germline): SGHRS, YFSETQ. The CDR3 spans 16 residues. This CDR3 is CASSLSGQLGSYGYTF. In DNA form, the CDR3 reads TGCGCCAGCAGCTTGTCCGGACAACTCGGTAGCTATGGCTACACCTTC. Looking up the rest from reference TRBV5-1 and TRBJ1-2 gives the full variable domain: KAGVTQTPRYLIKTRGQQVTLSCSPISGHRSVSWYQQTPGQGLQFLFEYFSETQRNKGNFPGRFSGRQFSNSRSEMNVSTLELGDSALYLCASSLSGQLGSYGYTFGSGTRLTVV.

The CDR3 is CASSHGAGGYNEQFF. In DNA, the CDR3 is TGCGCCAGCAGCCACGGAGCGGGGGGGTACAATGAGCAGTTCTTC. The V and J genes are TRBV4-1 and TRBJ2-1, with 10 positions matching TRBD2. With V trimmed by 3 bases and J by 4 bases, 3 bases remained unmatched. Germline-derived CDR1 and CDR2 are MGHRA and YSYEKL. The CDR3 is 15 residues long.

V and J are TRBV29-1 and TRBJ2-4; 9 nucleotides agree with TRBD1. The CDR3 is made up of 19 amino acids. The junction had 20 bases not matched to a gene; V was cut back by 6 bases and J by 2 bases. Germline CDR1 reads SQVTM; CDR2 reads ANQGSEA. CDR3 protein: CSVPGAGFGTGMTKNIQYF. The CDR3 DNA reads TGCAGCGTCCCGGGAGCCGGCTTCGGGACAGGGATGACCAAAAACATTCAGTACTTC.

This clonotype appeared a few times. The chain joins TRBV3-1 to TRBJ2-7; D possibly corresponds to TRBD1 (6 bases). In germline, CDR1 is LGHDT, CDR2 YNNKEL (reference sequence). The CDR3 loop spans 15 amino acids. Between the trimmed V and J ends, which lost 2 bases and 7 bases, there was a span of 18 bases. The CDR3 here is CASSQLLEWDNEQYF. The CDR3 coding sequence is TGTGCCAGCAGCCAATTGCTAGAATGGGACAATGAGCAGTACTTC.

This clonotype was counted a few times. V is TRBV7-2 and J is TRBJ2-1; D is unclear. Looked up from germline, CDR1 is SGHTA and CDR2 is FQGNSA. Deletions cut 2 bases from V and 3 bases from J, with 14 bases between. CDR3 length: 16 amino acids. CDR3 protein: CASSLRGMLRYNEQFF. CDR3 nucleotides: TGTGCCAGCAGCTTACGTGGTATGCTCCGCTACAATGAGCAGTTCTTC.

A word on this clonotype: Its ends do not fully match the called genes, so a read error is possible. The chain is built from TRBV5-4 and TRBJ1-5; D is ambiguous. The CDR3 extends over 16 amino acids. CDR1 and CDR2 (germline): SGHNT, YYREEE (reference sequence). The CDR3 protein is CASSPFPGDSNQPQHF. The CDR3, as DNA: TGCGCCAGCAGCCCGTTCCCGGGTGATAGCAATCAGCCCCAGCATTTT.

The chain couples TRBV28 to TRBJ2-3; perhaps TRBD1 as D (5 bases). The CDR3 is made up of 15 amino acids. From germline, CDR1 is MDHEN and CDR2 SYDVKM. V dropped 5 bases and J dropped 2 bases, with 14 bases sitting between them. This CDR3 is CASSGPGMYTDTQYF. The CDR3 bases are TGTGCCAGCAGTGGTCCAGGGATGTACACAGATACGCAGTATTTT.

This chain links TRBV5-1 with TRBJ2-3; TRBD1 or TRBD2 may be the D gene (6 bases each). This CDR3 comprises 16 residues. Germline CDR1 SGHRS, CDR2 YFSETQ. V was pared by 0 bases and J by 2 bases, with 13 bases between. As DNA, the CDR3 is TGCGCCAGCAGCTTGGGGGGGGCCTATACCACAGATACGCAGTATTTT. Its translation is CASSLGGAYTTDTQYF.

This clonotype was detected a few times. The rearrangement links TRBV20-1 to TRBJ1-2; 11 bases are a match to TRBD1. The CDR3 loop spans 14 amino acids. In germline, CDR1 is DFQATT, CDR2 SNEGSKA (reference sequence). The V gene end was trimmed by 3 bases and the J gene end by 7 bases; junction bases not matched to a gene: 7. Here the CDR3 reads CSASPDRGLSGYTF. CDR3 coding DNA: TGCAGTGCTAGCCCGGACAGGGGGCTCTCTGGCTACACCTTC.

The chain links TRBV10-3 to TRBJ1-5; possibly TRBD1 for D (5 bases). This CDR3 has 13 residues. Germline lookup yields CDR1 ENHRY and CDR2 SYGVKD. The V end was cut by 6 bases, the J end by 9 bases, with 15 bases between. The CDR3 protein is CAISGSRDSPQHF. The DNA of the CDR3 is TGTGCCATCAGCGGGTCCAGGGACTCGCCCCAGCATTTT.

The chain carries TRBV5-1 and TRBJ2-6; 10 bases line up with TRBD2. The length of the CDR3 is 19 residues. Losses at the gene ends were 0 bases for V and 6 bases for J; bases not matched to a gene: 12. From germline, CDR1 is SGHRS and CDR2 YFSETQ. The CDR3: CASSLDLAGAALTANVLTF. CDR3 DNA: TGCGCCAGCAGCTTGGATCTAGCGGGAGCCGCTCTGACGGCCAACGTCCTGACTTTC. Supplemented by reference TRBV5-1 and TRBJ2-6, the full variable domain reads KAGVTQTPRYLIKTRGQQVTLSCSPISGHRSVSWYQQTPGQGLQFLFEYFSETQRNKGNFPGRFSGRQFSNSRSEMNVSTLELGDSALYLCASSLDLAGAALTANVLTFGAGSRLTVL.

This clonotype has only a few counts. V and J are TRBV10-3 and TRBJ2-2; 8 positions agree with TRBD2. The CDR3 has 15 amino acids. Trimming took 4 bases from V and 3 from J; bases not matched to a gene: 4. Germline loops: CDR1 ENHRY, CDR2 SYGVKD. The DNA for the CDR3 is TGTGCCATCAGTGCCGGGACTAGGGACACCGGGGAGCTGTTTTTT. Its protein is CAISAGTRDTGELFF.

This chain connects TRBV20-1 to TRBJ2-7; 7 bases map to TRBD2. Germline V CDR1 and CDR2: DFQATT, SNEGSKA (reference sequence). V lost 3 bases to trimming and J lost 2 bases; unmatched junction nucleotides: 13. The CDR3 runs to 16 residues. CDR3 residues: CSARNPLAALPYEQYF. CDR3 nucleotides: TGCAGTGCTAGGAACCCCCTAGCGGCCCTACCCTACGAGCAGTACTTC.

V and J are TRBV7-2 and TRBJ2-3; D remains unclear. The CDR3 is made up of 16 amino acids. Germline CDR1 reads SGHTA; CDR2 reads FQGNSA. Between the trimmed V and J ends, which lost 0 bases and 0 bases, there was a span of 10 bases. The CDR3 nucleotides are TGTGCCAGCAGCTTAGCGATGCCGAGAAGCACAGATACGCAGTATTTT. It translates to CASSLAMPRSTDTQYF. Combining the CDR3 with reference TRBV7-2 and TRBJ2-3 gives the whole variable domain GAGVSQSPSNKVTEKGKDVELRCDPISGHTALYWYRQSLGQGLEFLIYFQGNSAPDKSGLPSDRFSAERTGGSVSTLTIQRTQQEDSAVYLCASSLAMPRSTDTQYFGPGTRLTVL.

Only a few counts were recorded for this clonotype. This rearrangement joins TRBV10-3 to TRBJ1-2; D might be TRBD1 (5 bases). With 4 bases removed from V and 4 bases from J, the gap between germline ends came to 13 bases. This CDR3 contains 14 residues. Per germline, CDR1 ENHRY and CDR2 SYGVKD. The CDR3 spells CAISGDVGSYGYTF. CDR3 in DNA: TGTGCCATCAGTGGGGACGTCGGATCCTATGGCTACACCTTC.

This clonotype showed up just a few times. The chain combines TRBV20-1 with TRBJ1-5; D unresolved. The germline V gene encodes CDR1 DFQATT and CDR2 SNEGSKA (reference sequence). The CDR3 sequence is 13 residues long. V dropped 4 bases and J dropped 2 bases, with 9 bases sitting between them. The chain's CDR3 is CSAKYKGNQPQHF. The DNA of the CDR3 is TGCAGTGCTAAATATAAGGGCAATCAGCCCCAGCATTTT.